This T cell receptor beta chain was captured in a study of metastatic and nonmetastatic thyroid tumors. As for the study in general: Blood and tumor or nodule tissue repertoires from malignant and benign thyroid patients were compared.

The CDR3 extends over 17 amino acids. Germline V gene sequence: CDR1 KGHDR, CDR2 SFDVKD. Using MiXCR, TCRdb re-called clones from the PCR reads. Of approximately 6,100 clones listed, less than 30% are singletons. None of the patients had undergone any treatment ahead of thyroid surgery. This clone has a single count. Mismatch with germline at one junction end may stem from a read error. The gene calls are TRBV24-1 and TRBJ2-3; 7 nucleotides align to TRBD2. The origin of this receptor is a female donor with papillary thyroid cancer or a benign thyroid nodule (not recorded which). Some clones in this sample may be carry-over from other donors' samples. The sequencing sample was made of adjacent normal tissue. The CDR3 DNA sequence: TGTGCCACCAGTGACCCCTCGGGCTCGACTAGCACAGATACTCAGTATTTT. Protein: CATSDPSGSTSTDTQYF.